This TCR beta chain derives from a study of blood T cell repertoires in COVID-19. Germline trimming cut 6 bases from V and 4 bases from J; bases unmatched to any gene: 4. CDR3 length equals 13 residues. The germline V gene has CDR1 LNHDA and CDR2 SQIVND (reference sequence). Here immunoSEQ multiplex PCR was the method, and the copy in TCRdb shows in-frame clones only, minus some. The table shows roughly 440,000 clones, with more than 70% occurring only once. Recruited during active infection, patients (from Seattle) were subsequently followed longitudinally. V is TRBV19 and J is TRBJ2-7, with TRBD1 identical over 9 bases. What was sequenced was peripheral blood. The TCR sequence derives from a woman between 45 and 65 years old with COVID-19, enrolled during active disease. CDR3 protein: CASSPGTGYEQYF. The CDR3 DNA follows: TGTGCCAGTAGCCCAGGGACAGGGTACGAGCAGTACTTC.